This T cell receptor beta chain was documented in a study of T cells in Graves' hyperthyroidism and ophthalmopathy. Study results and caveats: Ophthalmopathy was separated from stable hyperthyroidism by a 13 V-J model.

Turning to this clonotype: The antigen remains unidentified.

V lost 0 bases and J lost 6, with 6 bases in between. CDR3 length: 14 residues. The germline V gene has CDR1 MNHEY and CDR2 SVGAGI. Disease duration under 2 months; hyperthyroidism patients were aged 18 to 65. It was uncontrolled infection, other autoimmune disease, pregnancy or lactation that excluded patients. The investigators amplified TCR beta CDR3 regions from RNA transcripts. During a first-round RT-PCR of the TCR CDR3, the HTBI primer set was used. TCRdb analysed the multiplex PCR reads with MiXCR anew, one entry per CDR3 protein. This table holds 700,000 to 950,000 distinct CDR3 sequences, roughly a third found once.

The chain links TRBV6-5 to TRBJ1-6; D is unclear. Sequencing input: blood. The receptor was derived from a middle-aged woman with Graves' hyperthyroidism. CDR3 amino acids: CASSYSSSNSPLHF. The CDR3 DNA reads TGTGCCAGCAGTTACTCGAGCAGTAATTCACCCCTCCACTTT.